This entry describes one T cell receptor beta chain. The sample is drawn from a study of blood T cell repertoires in COVID-19. Study summary: The origin of the acute and convalescent COVID-19 samples was the United States, Italy and Spain. PBMCs, B-cell-depleted T cells, or T cells were the source of the cDNA or gDNA that made up the material.

The authors' processing: Reference gene primer amplification gave nucleated cell count estimates. The table came from immunoSEQ multiplex PCR; TCRdb's copy has only in-frame clones and leaves some out. V, J and clone size derive from that table, while D and trimming were established from the DNA sequence. This sample has 150,000 to 200,000 clones, with about 86% found just once. CDR3 length: 13 amino acids. With 7 bases removed from V and 9 bases from J, the gap between germline ends came to 16 bases. Germline CDR1 MNHEY, CDR2 SVGAGI. The chain uses TRBV6-5 and TRBJ1-5; D gene ambiguous. The clonotype originates from a man in his 60s with acute or convalescent COVID-19. Sequencing was done on a sample of peripheral blood. The CDR3: CASNLRDSRPQHF. The CDR3 DNA sequence: TGTGCCAGCAACTTGAGGGATTCTCGGCCCCAGCATTTT.